The clone carrying this TCR beta chain was detected only once. The sample comes from a study of long-term antiretroviral therapy in people with HIV. The content of samples before DNA extraction was roughly 0.95-11 million cryopreserved PBMC. Runs used v3.0 of the immunoSEQ assay and were done at survey level. Some clones are missing from TCRdb's copy, which holds only in-frame ones; the method was immunoSEQ multiplex PCR. The sample has more than 20,000 clones, about 80% seen once; the top ten hold roughly 4.9%. The CDR3 contains 14 residues. V was shortened by 11 bases and J by 3 bases, with 20 bases between the two germline ends. Per the germline V gene, CDR1 is MNHNY and CDR2 is SVGAGI (reference sequence).

The chain links TRBV6-6 to TRBJ2-7; the D is unclear. This specimen was unsorted PBMCs, taken 0.5 years after starting antiretroviral therapy. This TCR came from a man aged 18 to 30 with HIV. The CDR3 nucleotides are TGTGCCGTTACCCCCAGTCTAGGATACTACGAGCAGTACTTC. Amino acids: CAVTPSLGYYEQYF.